The 25 T cell receptor beta chains below were found in one sample sequenced in a study of blood T cell repertoires in COVID-19. Repertoires were generated with immunoSEQ multiplex PCR, while TCRdb's copy carries only in-frame clones and drops some. The sample shows roughly 190,000 clones, around 82% of them seen only once. Input material: peripheral blood. The receptors were gathered from a human donor with acute or convalescent COVID-19. The donor label of this sample is uncertain.

The V and J genes are TRBV5-1 and TRBJ2-5; TRBD2 matches at 11 bases. Germline V lookup: CDR1 SGHRS, CDR2 YFSETQ. V lost 0 bases and J lost 2; bases outside the gene matches: 15. The CDR3 length is 20 residues. DNA of the CDR3: TGCGCCAGCAGCTTGGGTAGCGGGGGGGCGAGACAATTTAGACAAGAGACCCAGTACTTC. Its protein is CASSLGSGGARQFRQETQYF.

The chain employs TRBV6-1 and TRBJ1-2, with 8 bases matching TRBD1. This CDR3 is 17 amino acids long. Germline V gene data show CDR1 as MNHNS and CDR2 as SASEGT. With V trimmed by 0 bases and J by 4 bases, 10 bases remained unmatched. The CDR3 sequence is CASSEAALGQAPYGYTF. The CDR3 DNA follows: TGTGCCAGCAGTGAAGCGGCTTTGGGACAGGCCCCCTATGGCTACACCTTC.

The V gene is TRBV19, the J gene TRBJ2-7; TRBD2 is a possible D gene (6 bases). Per the germline V gene, CDR1 is LNHDA and CDR2 is SQIVND (reference sequence). Deletions cut 1 base from V and 3 bases from J, with 10 bases between. The CDR3 is made up of 14 amino acids. The CDR3 region is CASSIGLGGYEQYF. As DNA, the CDR3 is TGTGCCAGTAGTATAGGTTTGGGGGGCTACGAGCAGTACTTC.

The V gene is TRBV5-1, the J gene TRBJ1-2; D is unresolved. CDR1 SGHRS and CDR2 YFSETQ come from the germline V gene. The V and J ends lost 0 bases and 5 bases respectively, with 11 bases between them. The CDR3 consists of 14 residues. The CDR3 nucleotides read TGCGCCAGCAGCTTGGTCGCCCGCGATTATGGCTACACCTTC. Its protein is CASSLVARDYGYTF.

The chain links TRBV15 to TRBJ2-7; 8 positions match TRBD2. Germline V lookup: CDR1 LNHNV, CDR2 YYDKDF (reference sequence). This CDR3 has 15 residues. The V and J ends lost 1 base and 7 bases, in that order; junction bases with no gene match: 9. The CDR3 spells CATSRAGAGVGEQYF. CDR3 bases: TGTGCCACCAGCAGAGCCGGAGCGGGAGTGGGTGAGCAGTACTTC.

The V call is TRBV29-1, the J call TRBJ1-4; TRBD1 matches at 7 bases. The CDR3 is made up of 15 amino acids. V lost 4 bases to trimming and J lost 1 base; unmatched junction nucleotides: 6. Germline CDR1 SQVTM, CDR2 ANQGSEA. In DNA, the CDR3 is TGCAGCGTTGCTCGACAGGGCGGAACTAATGAAAAACTGTTTTTT. It is translated as CSVARQGGTNEKLFF.

This sequence joins TRBV5-1 and TRBJ1-1; possible D gene TRBD1, 5 bases. This CDR3 has 13 amino acids. Germline loops: CDR1 SGHRS, CDR2 YFSETQ. Trimming removed 1 base at V and 4 bases at J, with 8 bases between. CDR3 in amino acids: CASSLQGSTEAFF. The CDR3, as DNA: TGCGCCAGCAGCTTGCAGGGTAGCACTGAAGCTTTCTTT.

The V and J genes are TRBV27 and TRBJ1-5, with TRBD1 as a possible D gene (6 bases). Trimming removed 5 bases from V and 1 base from J, with 27 bases in between. The CDR3 sequence is 20 residues long. Germline CDR1 reads MNHEY; CDR2 reads SMNVEV (reference sequence). CDR3 amino acids: CASSATSYSTGFTSNQPQHF. The CDR3 region has the DNA TGTGCCAGCAGTGCCACCTCTTACTCGACAGGTTTTACCAGCAATCAGCCCCAGCATTTT.

V is TRBV9 and J is TRBJ2-1, with 7 bases aligning to TRBD2. With 3 bases clipped from V and 0 bases from J, the junction kept 6 bases outside the gene matches. The germline V gene has CDR1 SGDLS and CDR2 YYNGEE. CDR3 length: 16 residues. This chain's CDR3 is CASSERGVSSYNEQFF. The CDR3 coding sequence is TGTGCCAGCAGCGAGCGGGGCGTGAGCTCCTACAATGAGCAGTTCTTC. The complete variable domain, with remaining parts taken from reference TRBV9 and TRBJ2-1, reads DSGVTQTPKHLITATGQRVTLRCSPRSGDLSVYWYQQSLDQGLQFLIQYYNGEERAKGNILERFSAQQFPDLHSELNLSSLELGDSALYFCASSERGVSSYNEQFFGPGTRLTVL.

In this sample, this clone turned up a few times. The chain joins TRBV6-1 to TRBJ1-5, with 10 nucleotides matching TRBD1. Germline trimming cut 0 bases from V and 7 bases from J; bases unmatched to any gene: 6. This CDR3 spans 16 amino acids. Germline CDR1 MNHNS, CDR2 SASEGT. The CDR3, as DNA: TGTGCCAGCAGTGAAGCTTCCGGGACAGGGGCCCAGCCCCAGCATTTT. Its translation is CASSEASGTGAQPQHF.

Concerning this clone: Other DNA sequences within the sample encode an identical CDR3. CDR3 coding DNA: TGCGCCAGCAGCTGGGGCCAGGGGGCCTACGAGCAGTACTTC. Amino acids: CASSWGQGAYEQYF. This chain connects TRBV5-1 to TRBJ2-7; 7 nucleotides align to TRBD1. Trimming cost V 3 bases and J 2 bases; bases outside gene matches: 5. CDR1 is SGHRS, CDR2 YFSETQ, per germline. This CDR3 contains 14 residues.

The chain has TRBV27 and TRBJ1-2, with TRBD1 matching 8 bases. V trimming: 2 bases; J trimming: 6 bases; junction bases outside the gene matches: 8. The CDR3 runs to 15 residues. Germline CDR1 MNHEY, CDR2 SMNVEV (reference sequence). The CDR3 is CASSLARTGGDGYTF. In nucleotides, the CDR3 is TGTGCCAGCAGTTTAGCGCGAACAGGGGGAGATGGCTACACCTTC.

The DNA for the CDR3 is TGTGCCAGCAGCGCCGGGAGGGTCAATCAGCCCCAGCATTTT. Translating gives CASSAGRVNQPQHF. The J gene is TRBJ1-5, the V gene TRBV2; D ambiguous. Germline CDR1 SNHLY, CDR2 FYNNEI. This CDR3 contains 14 residues. V was clipped by 6 bases and J by 3 bases, with 12 bases between them.

Here the CDR3 reads CASSHRRGHTGELFF. The CDR3, as DNA: TGTGCCAGCAGCCACCGCAGGGGACACACCGGGGAGCTGTTTTTT. The V and J genes are TRBV14 and TRBJ2-2, with TRBD1 as a possible D gene (6 bases). Trimming cost V 3 bases and J 3 bases, with 11 bases left between them. Germline V lookup: CDR1 SGHDN, CDR2 FVKESK. The CDR3 runs to 15 residues.

In this sample, this clone turned up a few times. The CDR3 DNA follows: TGTGCCAGCAGCCCCCTTGAGGGGGACTATGGCTACACCTTC. This translates into CASSPLEGDYGYTF. V and J are TRBV3-1 (or the pseudogene TRBV3-2) and TRBJ1-2, with D maybe TRBD1 (6 bases). The germline V gene has CDR1 LGHDT and CDR2 YNNKEL (reference sequence). V was pared by 4 bases and J by 3 bases, with 12 bases between. The CDR3 sequence is 14 residues long.

The rearrangement joins TRBV20-1 to TRBJ1-1, with D perhaps TRBD1 (5 bases). The V gene's germline CDR1 is DFQATT and CDR2 SNEGSKA (reference sequence). The CDR3 consists of 13 residues. V dropped 3 bases and J dropped 4 bases, with 12 bases sitting between them. Here the CDR3 DNA reads TGCAGTGCTAGTCCTAATGGGGCCACTGAAGCTTTCTTT. This codes for CSASPNGATEAFF.

This chain joins TRBV7-8 and TRBJ2-4; TRBD1 aligns across 7 bases. In germline, CDR1 is SGHVS, CDR2 FQNEAQ. The CDR3 loop spans 14 amino acids. With V trimmed by 4 bases and J by 1 base, 1 base remained unmatched. The CDR3 DNA is TGTGCCAGCAGCTCACAGGGGGCCAAAAACATTCAGTACTTC. Translation: CASSSQGAKNIQYF.

V gene TRBV11-2 combines with J gene TRBJ2-2; TRBD2 aligns across 7 bases. Per the germline V gene, CDR1 is SGHAT and CDR2 is FQNNGV. The CDR3 totals 15 residues. Trimming took 7 bases from V and 4 from J; bases not matched to a gene: 9. In DNA form, the CDR3 reads TGTGCCAGCACCCCGGGGGGAAGCCGCACCGGGGAGCTGTTTTTT. This codes for CASTPGGSRTGELFF.

The chain employs TRBV5-1 and TRBJ1-1; 7 bases fit TRBD1. Germline loops: CDR1 SGHRS, CDR2 YFSETQ. The junction had 10 bases not matched to a gene; V was cut back by 1 base and J by 4 bases. The CDR3 covers 16 residues. CDR3 DNA sequence: TGCGCCAGCAGCTTGACAGGGGCCCCCGGGGTCACTGAAGCTTTCTTT. It translates to CASSLTGAPGVTEAFF.

J is TRBJ2-7 and V is TRBV4-1; 7 nucleotides align to TRBD2. Germline trimming cut 2 bases from V and 6 bases from J; bases unmatched to any gene: 7. The CDR3 contains 14 residues. CDR1 is MGHRA, CDR2 YSYEKL, per germline. The CDR3 protein is CASSQTGTTLEQYF. DNA for the CDR3: TGCGCCAGCAGCCAAACCGGGACTACCCTCGAGCAGTACTTC.

The CDR3 here is CACVDRADQPQHF. CDR3 bases: TGTGCCTGTGTCGACAGGGCGGATCAGCCCCAGCATTTT. The rearrangement joins TRBV30 to TRBJ1-5, with 7 bases aligning to TRBD1. The CDR3 length is 13 residues. Unmatched junction bases numbered 7, after V lost 6 bases and J lost 5 bases. In germline, CDR1 is GTSNPN, CDR2 SVGIG (reference sequence).

The chain recombines TRBV4-1 with TRBJ2-3; TRBD2 matches at 7 bases. Germline V lookup: CDR1 MGHRA, CDR2 YSYEKL. The J segment lost 1 base and the V segment lost 5 bases, leaving 3 bases of the junction unmatched. The CDR3 is 14 residues long. This CDR3 is CASSIAGGTDTQYF. CDR3 DNA: TGCGCCAGCAGCATCGCGGGAGGCACAGATACGCAGTATTTT.

V and J are TRBV28 and TRBJ2-7, with D hard to call. There are 12 residues in the CDR3. V was clipped by 4 bases and J by 2 bases, with 6 bases between them. Germline V CDR1 and CDR2: MDHEN, SYDVKM. The CDR3 coding sequence is TGTGCCAGCAGTTCCCCCACCTACGAGCAGTACTTC. Its translation: CASSSPTYEQYF.

This chain joins TRBV11-2 and TRBJ2-7; D possibly corresponds to TRBD2 (6 bases). With 5 bases removed from V and 2 bases from J, the gap between germline ends came to 16 bases. Looked up from germline, CDR1 is SGHAT and CDR2 is FQNNGV. The CDR3 totals 15 residues. CDR3 sequence (DNA): TGTGCCAGCAGCCGTGGCGGGGACTTAGCCTACGAGCAGTACTTC. As protein: CASSRGGDLAYEQYF.

This clone has only one observation. CDR3 amino acids: CASSLSPGGSGNTIYF. CDR3 bases: TGTGCCAGCAGTTTATCCCCAGGAGGCTCTGGAAACACCATATATTTT. The J gene is TRBJ1-3, the V gene TRBV28, with unresolved D. With 1 base removed from V and 0 bases from J, the gap between germline ends came to 10 bases. CDR1 is MDHEN and CDR2 is SYDVKM in the germline V gene. The CDR3 runs to 16 residues.